The 3 T cell receptor beta chains reported below all come from one sample, sequenced in a study of blood T cell repertoires in COVID-19. Clones were read by immunoSEQ multiplex PCR, and TCRdb kept only the in-frame ones, dropping some. The sample lists 200,000 to 250,000 clones, about 87% seen once, with approximately 2.7% in the top ten. Sample: PBMCs or T cells enriched from blood (not recorded which). Source of these receptors: a woman aged 30 to 39 who had recovered from COVID-19.

This clone was counted a single time. J is TRBJ2-3 and V is TRBV9; the match to TRBD1 covers 8 bases. The trim removed 3 bases at V and 2 bases at J, leaving 2 bases unmatched. Germline values: CDR1 SGDLS, CDR2 YYNGEE. CDR3 length: 14 amino acids. CDR3 DNA: TGTGCCAGCAGCGCGGACAGGGACACAGATACGCAGTATTTT. This codes for CASSADRDTDTQYF. Full variable domain (outside the CDR3, taken from reference TRBV9 and TRBJ2-3): DSGVTQTPKHLITATGQRVTLRCSPRSGDLSVYWYQQSLDQGLQFLIQYYNGEERAKGNILERFSAQQFPDLHSELNLSSLELGDSALYFCASSADRDTDTQYFGPGTRLTVL.

This clone was observed once. This chain connects TRBV6-5 to TRBJ1-1; no clear D. V dropped 9 bases and J dropped 6 bases, with 8 bases sitting between them. CDR1 and CDR2 from the germline V gene are MNHEY and SVGAGI. The CDR3 contains 10 residues. CDR3 nucleotide sequence: TGTGCCAGAAAGGCGGCTGAAGCTTTCTTT. This encodes CARKAAEAFF.

This clone was seen only a few times. The CDR3 protein is CATLAGEYEQYF. Here the CDR3 DNA reads TGTGCCACCTTAGCGGGGGAGTACGAGCAGTACTTC. The V call is TRBV10-3, the J call TRBJ2-7, with 9 bases fitting TRBD2. This CDR3 contains 12 residues. With V trimmed by 10 bases and J by 4 bases, 5 bases remained unmatched. Germline CDR1 reads ENHRY; CDR2 reads SYGVKD.